This TCR beta chain was obtained from a study of cytomegalovirus exposure and HLA in healthy donors. The study's findings and limits: Reportedly, diagnosis of cytomegalovirus status by the classifier showed high specificity and sensitivity. One later analysis, an examination of the 100 to 150 validation repertoires, found that first-cohort TCR clusters tended to co-occur in them. The study designated 150 to 200 TCR beta chains cytomegalovirus-associated.

Worth noting for this clone: Antigen specificity is unknown.

It was the approximately 120-subject validation cohort, separate from the roughly 700-subject first cohort, to which the donors belonged. Libraries were prepared by immunoSEQ multiplex PCR; TCRdb keeps only in-frame clonotypes and omits some of them. This sample has roughly 330,000 clones, with 87% found just once. The CDR3 extends over 15 amino acids. Germline V gives CDR1 SNHLY, CDR2 FYNNEI. V lost 2 bases, J lost 0 bases, and 5 bases lay in between. This receptor was taken from a woman in her 30s in good health and CMV-seropositive. The chain combines TRBV2 with TRBJ2-6; D is unresolved. Sequencing input: PBMCs. DNA for the CDR3: TGTGCCAGCAGTGAATGGGTCTCTGGGGCCAACGTCCTGACTTTC. Its protein is CASSEWVSGANVLTF. Looking up the rest from reference TRBV2 and TRBJ2-6 gives the full variable domain: EPEVTQTPSHQVTQMGQEVILRCVPISNHLYFYWYRQILGQKVEFLVSFYNNEISEKSEIFDDQFSVERPDGSNFTLKIRSTKLEDSAMYFCASSEWVSGANVLTFGAGSRLTVL.